This TCR beta chain was documented in a study of regulatory dendritic cells for organ transplantation. CFSE-labeled sorted T cells met regulatory or mature dendritic cells for over 4 days. Germline CDR1 SGHAT, CDR2 FQNNGV. V was trimmed by 0 bases and J by 1 base, leaving 10 bases between them. The CDR3 is made up of 15 amino acids. Some clones are missing from TCRdb's copy, which holds only in-frame ones; the method was immunoSEQ multiplex PCR. Among roughly 9,300 clones listed, about three fifths were seen once. A few counts support this clone. Its antigen is unknown. This rearrangement joins TRBV11-2 to TRBJ2-7; D possibly corresponds to TRBD1 (6 bases). The receptor comes from a human donor in good health. Sequencing was done on a sample of naive CD4+ T cells from blood cultured with dendritic cells. The subset was: CD45RA+ naive T cells. CDR3 nucleotide sequence: TGTGCCAGCAGCTTAGATCGGGGACATTCCTACGAGCAGTACTTC. Its protein is CASSLDRGHSYEQYF.